The 10 T cell receptor beta chains reported below all come from one sample, sequenced in a study of T cell responses to AZD1222 COVID-19 vaccine. Method: immunoSEQ multiplex PCR; TCRdb's copy keeps in-frame clones and lacks some. The repertoire consists of about 90,000 clones, with around 89% occurring once and the leading ten covering 9.5% to 13%. The sequenced sample was peripheral blood, obtained 28 days after the second AZD1222 dose. All receptors come from an adult who received the AZD1222 COVID-19 vaccine.

The chain carries TRBV3-1 (or the pseudogene TRBV3-2) and TRBJ2-1; D is unclear. The CDR3 covers 15 residues. Looked up from germline, CDR1 is LGHDT and CDR2 is YNNKEL (reference sequence). Trimming took off 4 bases at V and 1 base at J, with 11 bases between the two ends. CDR3 sequence (DNA): TGTGCCAGCAGCCGAAGCGACTTTTCCTACAATGAGCAGTTCTTC. Translated, it gives CASSRSDFSYNEQFF.

V is TRBV27 and J is TRBJ1-1; D remains ambiguous. This CDR3 is 12 amino acids long. Deletions cut 3 bases from V and 8 bases from J, with 10 bases between. From germline, CDR1 is MNHEY and CDR2 SMNVEV (reference sequence). This chain's CDR3 is CASSFFPGEAFF. CDR3 bases: TGTGCCAGCAGTTTCTTCCCGGGGGAAGCTTTCTTT.

The genes are TRBV19 and TRBJ2-7, with D maybe TRBD1 (5 bases). This CDR3 has 11 residues. V was cut by 5 bases and J by 6 bases, with 8 bases left in between. CDR1 LNHDA and CDR2 SQIVND come from the germline V gene (reference sequence). CDR3 coding DNA: TGTGCCAGTAGTCGTAGGGGCGAGCAGTACTTC. Amino acids: CASSRRGEQYF.

The count of this clone is one. CDR3 nucleotides: TGTGCCAGCAGCTCTTTAACAGGGGGCACGGGAACTGAAGCTTTCTTT. Residues: CASSSLTGGTGTEAFF. V is TRBV7-6 and J is TRBJ1-1; TRBD1 aligns across 9 bases. The V and J ends lost 4 bases and 5 bases, in that order; junction bases with no gene match: 11. The CDR3 covers 16 residues. CDR1 is SGHVS and CDR2 is FNYEAQ in the germline V gene.

The chain is built from TRBV24-1 and TRBJ2-7; 7 bases match TRBD2. The CDR3 totals 12 residues. In germline, CDR1 is KGHDR, CDR2 SFDVKD. V lost 5 bases and J lost 6; bases outside the gene matches: 3. The CDR3 reads CATSVSGGEQYF. The CDR3 DNA reads as TGTGCCACCAGTGTCTCGGGGGGCGAGCAGTACTTC.

V and J are TRBV7-9 and TRBJ1-2; no clear D. V was pared by 5 bases and J by 4 bases, with 11 bases between. The germline gives CDR1 SEHNR, CDR2 FQNEAQ (reference sequence). The CDR3 is 13 amino acids. The CDR3 sequence: CASSASHAYGYTF. The CDR3 DNA reads TGTGCCAGCAGCGCCAGTCACGCCTATGGCTACACCTTC.

The chain recombines TRBV18 with TRBJ1-1, with D perhaps TRBD1 (6 bases). In germline, CDR1 is KGHSH, CDR2 LQKENI. The CDR3 consists of 14 residues. Between the trimmed V and J ends, which lost 6 bases and 1 base, there was a span of 12 bases. CDR3 DNA sequence: TGTGCCAGCTCCCGACAGGAGACGAACACTGAAGCTTTCTTT. Its protein product is CASSRQETNTEAFF.

This clone was found once. The chain uses TRBV7-2 and TRBJ2-5; 8 nucleotides agree with TRBD2. CDR1 and CDR2 from the germline V gene are SGHTA and FQGNSA. The J segment lost 4 bases and the V segment lost 2 bases, leaving 3 bases of the junction unmatched. This CDR3 has 14 amino acids. CDR3 sequence reads: CASSLNSGTETQYF. The CDR3, as DNA: TGTGCCAGCAGCTTAAATAGCGGGACAGAGACCCAGTACTTC.

The J gene is TRBJ2-3, the V gene TRBV11-2, with no clear D. The CDR3 runs to 15 residues. Per the germline V gene, CDR1 is SGHAT and CDR2 is FQNNGV. V shed 0 bases and J shed 2 bases, with 9 bases lying between them. The chain's CDR3 is CASSLEVRYTDTQYF. The CDR3 region has the DNA TGTGCCAGCAGCTTAGAGGTCAGATACACAGATACGCAGTATTTT.

V usage is TRBV5-6 and J usage is TRBJ1-2; D unclear. V lost 1 base and J 1 base, leaving 2 bases between the germline ends. The CDR3 runs 12 residues. Looked up from germline, CDR1 is SGHDT and CDR2 is YYEEEE. The CDR3 DNA sequence: TGTGCCAGCAGCTTGAGTAACTATGGCTACACCTTC. It is translated as CASSLSNYGYTF.